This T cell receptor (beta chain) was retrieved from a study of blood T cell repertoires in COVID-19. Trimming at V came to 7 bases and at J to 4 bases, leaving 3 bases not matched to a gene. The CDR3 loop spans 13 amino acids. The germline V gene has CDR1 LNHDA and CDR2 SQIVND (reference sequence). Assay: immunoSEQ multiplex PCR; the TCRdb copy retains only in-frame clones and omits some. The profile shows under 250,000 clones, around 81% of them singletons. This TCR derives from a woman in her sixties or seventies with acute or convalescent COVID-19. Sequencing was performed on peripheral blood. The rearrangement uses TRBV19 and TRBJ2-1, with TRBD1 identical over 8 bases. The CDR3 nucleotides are TGTGCCAGTAACGGACAGGGTTACAATGAGCAGTTCTTC. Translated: CASNGQGYNEQFF.